This entry is about one TCR beta chain. Its antigen specificity is not known. No quality values exist for individual bases; no much larger clone is one base distant. This sample was included in a study of OX40 agonist ivuxolimab in advanced cancers. With regard to the full study: Ivuxolimab was an agonistic, fully human IgG2 monoclonal antibody directed against OX40 (CD134), a costimulatory receptor. Intravenous ivuxolimab was administered to patients every 2 weeks at six dose levels: 0.01, 0.1, 0.3, 1.5, 3 and 10 mg/kg. Of the approximately 53 patients in dose escalation, around 20 had hepatocellular carcinoma, some 15 had melanoma, 9 had renal cell carcinoma and 9 had head and neck cancer. In the dose-escalation cohort, over 65% of patients were male, and the mean age was around 60 years, with a range of about 23 to 90. Prior anti-PD-1, anti-PD-L1 or anti-CTLA-4 therapy was permitted, and checkpoint inhibitors had been received by about 37% of dose-escalation patients. Partial responses were achieved by three dose-escalation patients, of whom one had hepatocellular carcinoma and two had cutaneous melanoma. The purpose of peripheral TCRbeta sequencing was to test whether ivuxolimab changed TCR sequence diversity and led to clonal T-cell expansion. The paper reports the monotherapy dose-escalation portion (N ≈ 52 patients) of the phase I ivuxolimab trial.

Findings and caveats that apply to the study as a whole: Antigen specificity was not determined for the clonally expanded peripheral T cells. Low levels of normalized T-cell clonal expansion were also shown by some nonresponding patients. On average, CD8+ T cells showed more expanded clones than CD4+ T cells after ivuxolimab. In the 0.1-3.0 mg/kg groups, partial responders had among the lowest normalized peripheral clonal expansion, particularly in CD8+ T cells. Clonal expansion of both CD4+ and CD8+ blood T cells was observed from baseline to week 6 at doses 0.1 to 3.0 mg/kg.

Patients with a history of autoimmune disease or receiving systemic immunosuppression were excluded from the trial. In every dose cohort, peripheral blood was drawn for TCR sequencing at baseline, cycle 4 day 1, and cycle 7 day 1. Samples came from an open-label, multicenter, first-in-human phase I dose-escalation trial of ivuxolimab. The trial enrolled adults with locally advanced or metastatic head and neck squamous cell, hepatocellular, melanoma or renal cell carcinoma. Before TCR sequencing, CD4+ T cells and CD8+ T cells from peripheral blood were sorted into separate populations. The germline ends are 22 bases apart after V is trimmed by 5 bases and J by 0 bases. CDR1 and CDR2, looked up from the germline V gene (reference sequence), are SEHNR and FQNEAQ. The CDR3 sequence holds 18 residues, the cysteine and phenylalanine included. The kept DNA is CDR3 alone, 54 bases in frame from the first base.

For sequencing of the TCRbeta CDR3 region, genomic DNA was extracted from the sorted cells. TCRbeta CDR3 regions were sequenced using the immunoSEQ Assay. TCRdb provides this immuneACCESS table in a form limited to in-frame rearrangements. Some clones are lacking; in checked studies, under half of them reflect an unresolved V gene, and why the rest are absent is not known. The sample table holds tens of thousands of clones, of which about 90% were seen once. The ten largest clones capture around 4.2% of the sample. This TCR came from an adult with an advanced solid tumor such as melanoma, head and neck, liver or kidney cancer. The sample consisted of CD4+ or CD8+ T cells sorted from blood, taken in a trial of the OX40 agonist ivuxolimab. The sequence is built from TRBV7-9 and TRBJ1-1; TRBD1 might be the D gene, on 6 matching bases. The bases read TGTGCCAGCAGCCTAGAGGGACACGAGATCAGCTTGAACACTGAAGCTTTCTTT. Its coded protein is CASSLEGHEISLNTEAFF.